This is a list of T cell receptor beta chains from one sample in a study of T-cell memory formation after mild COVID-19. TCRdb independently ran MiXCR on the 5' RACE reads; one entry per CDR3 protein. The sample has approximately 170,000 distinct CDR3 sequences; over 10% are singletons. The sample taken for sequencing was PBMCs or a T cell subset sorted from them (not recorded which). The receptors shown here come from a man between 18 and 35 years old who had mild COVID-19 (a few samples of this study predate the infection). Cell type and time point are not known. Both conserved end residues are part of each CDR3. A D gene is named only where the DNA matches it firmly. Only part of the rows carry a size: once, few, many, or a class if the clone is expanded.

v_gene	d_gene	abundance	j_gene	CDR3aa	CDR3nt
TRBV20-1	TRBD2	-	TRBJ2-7	CSAREGTSFSYEQYF	TGCAGTGCTAGAGAAGGGACTAGCTTTTCCTACGAGCAGTACTTC
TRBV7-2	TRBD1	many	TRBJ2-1	CASSQTGGYYNEQFF	TGTGCCAGCAGCCAGACAGGGGGGTACTACAATGAGCAGTTCTTC
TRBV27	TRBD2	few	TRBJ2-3	CASSFWGGSGESDTQYF	TGTGCCAGCAGTTTTTGGGGGGGTAGCGGGGAGTCAGATACGCAGTATTTT
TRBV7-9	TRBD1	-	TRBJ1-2	CASSSRQDRGRSYGYTF	TGTGCCAGCAGCTCACGCCAGGACAGGGGGCGTAGCTATGGCTACACCTTC
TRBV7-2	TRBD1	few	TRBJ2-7	CASSVSDRRGEQYF	TGTGCCAGCAGCGTATCGGACAGGCGTGGCGAGCAGTACTTC
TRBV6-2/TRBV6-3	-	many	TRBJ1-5	CASSYRRGTRGNQPQHF	TGTGCCAGCAGTTACCGGCGGGGAACCCGGGGCAATCAGCCCCAGCATTTT
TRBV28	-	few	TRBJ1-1	CASSLIERLMNTEAFF	TGTGCCAGCAGTCTCATCGAGCGTCTCATGAACACTGAAGCTTTCTTT
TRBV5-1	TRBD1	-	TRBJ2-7	CASSPGQGFYEQYF	TGCGCCAGCAGCCCGGGACAGGGGTTTTACGAGCAGTACTTC
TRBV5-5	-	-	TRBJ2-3	CASSSSRGTDTQYF	TGTGCCAGCAGCTCCTCGCGGGGAACAGATACGCAGTATTTT
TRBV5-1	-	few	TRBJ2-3	CASSLAGDQTDTQYF	TGCGCCAGCAGCTTGGCAGGGGACCAAACAGATACGCAGTATTTT
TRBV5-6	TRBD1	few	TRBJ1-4	CASSLQGQGLFGTNEKLFF	TGTGCCAGCAGCTTGCAAGGACAGGGGCTCTTCGGCACTAATGAAAAACTGTTTTTT
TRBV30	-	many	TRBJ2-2	CATQQSSTGELFF	TGTGCGACCCAACAGAGCAGCACCGGGGAGCTGTTTTTT
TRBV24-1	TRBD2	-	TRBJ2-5	CATRRGAAETQYF	TGTGCCACCAGGCGGGGGGCCGCAGAGACCCAGTACTTC
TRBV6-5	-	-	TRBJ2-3	CASSRRRPPDTQYF	TGTGCCAGCAGTCGTCGGCGGCCGCCAGATACGCAGTATTTT
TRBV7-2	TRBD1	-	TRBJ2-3	CASSVDRGADTQYF	TGTGCCAGCAGCGTTGACAGGGGGGCAGATACGCAGTATTTT
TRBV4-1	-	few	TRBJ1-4	CASSQGVQGGKEKLFF	TGCGCCAGCAGCCAAGGAGTACAAGGTGGGAAAGAAAAACTGTTTTTT
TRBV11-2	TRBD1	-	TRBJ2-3	CASSGWTGEEGTQYF	TGTGCCAGCAGCGGGTGGACAGGGGAAGAAGGTACGCAGTATTTT
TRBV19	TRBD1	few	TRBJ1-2	CASSQWTGDGYTF	TGTGCCAGTAGTCAATGGACAGGGGACGGCTACACCTTC
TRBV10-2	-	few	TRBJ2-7	CASSETGSEQYF	TGCGCCAGCAGTGAAACAGGGTCCGAGCAGTACTTC
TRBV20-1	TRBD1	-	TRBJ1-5	CSTTGGRSQPQHF	TGCAGTACCACAGGGGGCAGAAGTCAGCCCCAGCATTTT
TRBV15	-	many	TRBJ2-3	CATSTGSGGLTDTQYF	TGTGCCACCAGCACTGGGAGCGGAGGCCTCACAGATACGCAGTATTTT
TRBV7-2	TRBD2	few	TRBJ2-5	CASSPGRGLGQYF	TGTGCCAGCAGTCCGGGGAGGGGTCTTGGACAGTACTTC
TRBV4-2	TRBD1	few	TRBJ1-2	CASSQVTGNLYGYTF	TGTGCCAGCAGCCAAGTGACAGGGAACCTCTATGGCTACACCTTC
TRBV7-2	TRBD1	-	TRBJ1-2	CASSGKGAGYGYTF	TGTGCCAGCAGCGGGAAGGGGGCGGGCTATGGCTACACCTTC
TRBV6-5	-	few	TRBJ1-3	CASSYSGALSGNTIYF	TGTGCCAGCAGTTATAGTGGGGCCCTCTCTGGAAACACCATATATTTT
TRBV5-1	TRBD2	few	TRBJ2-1	CASSLAGLAGGPGEQFF	TGCGCCAGCAGCTTGGCCGGGCTAGCGGGGGGGCCAGGTGAGCAGTTCTTC
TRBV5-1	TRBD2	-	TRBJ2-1	CASSLEGLAVYNEQFF	TGCGCCAGCAGCTTGGAGGGACTAGCGGTTTACAATGAGCAGTTCTTC
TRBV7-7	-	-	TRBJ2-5	CASSLDGSGETQYF	TGTGCTAGCAGCTTAGACGGATCCGGGGAGACCCAGTACTTC
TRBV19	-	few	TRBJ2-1	CASMQGGLYNEQFF	TGTGCCAGTATGCAGGGGGGCCTCTACAATGAGCAGTTCTTC
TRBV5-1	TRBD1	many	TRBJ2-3	CASSLGTGRDTQYF	TGCGCCAGCAGCCTCGGGACAGGGAGAGATACGCAGTATTTT
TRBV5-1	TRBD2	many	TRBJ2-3	CASHRGGSDTQYF	TGCGCCAGCCACCGGGGGGGCTCAGATACGCAGTATTTT
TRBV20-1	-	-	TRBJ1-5	CSAGSRQSNQPQHF	TGCAGTGCTGGATCCCGACAGAGCAATCAGCCCCAGCATTTT
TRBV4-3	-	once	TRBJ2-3	CASSQFLGDMADTQYF	TGCGCCAGCAGCCAGTTTTTGGGGGACATGGCAGATACGCAGTATTTT
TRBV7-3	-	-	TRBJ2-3	CASSPTASTDTQYF	TGTGCCAGCAGCCCGACAGCTAGCACAGATACGCAGTATTTT
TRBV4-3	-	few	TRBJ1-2	CASSQDVRGNYGYTF	TGCGCCAGCAGCCAAGATGTGCGGGGAAACTATGGCTACACCTTC
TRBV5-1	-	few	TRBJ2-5	CASSLGGPPETQYF	TGCGCCAGCAGCTTGGGAGGGCCCCCGGAGACCCAGTACTTC
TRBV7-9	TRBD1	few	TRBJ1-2	CASSPGQGSGYTF	TGTGCCAGCAGCCCGGGACAGGGAAGCGGCTACACCTTC
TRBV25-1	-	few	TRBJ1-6	CASSYTDNSPLHF	TGTGCCAGCTCCTACACGGATAATTCACCCCTCCACTTT
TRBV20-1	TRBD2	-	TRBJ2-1	CSRWASGHNEQFF	TGCAGTCGCTGGGCTAGCGGGCACAATGAGCAGTTCTTC
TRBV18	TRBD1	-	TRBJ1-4	CASSPRQGTGGEKLFF	TGTGCCAGCTCACCCCGACAGGGGACGGGAGGTGAAAAACTGTTTTTT
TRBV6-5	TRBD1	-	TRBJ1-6	CASSTLQGAWSPLHF	TGTGCCAGCAGTACACTACAGGGGGCATGGTCACCCCTCCACTTT
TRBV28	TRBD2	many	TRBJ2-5	CASSLGLATGETQYF	TGTGCCAGCAGTCTGGGACTAGCGACCGGCGAGACCCAGTACTTC
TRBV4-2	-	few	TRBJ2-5	CASSQTTEETQYF	TGTGCCAGCAGCCAAACGACAGAAGAGACCCAGTACTTC
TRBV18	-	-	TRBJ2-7	CASSPPGQGGFNEQYF	TGTGCCAGCTCACCACCGGGCCAGGGGGGCTTCAACGAGCAGTACTTC
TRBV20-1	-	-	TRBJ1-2	CSARVGGYGYTF	TGCAGTGCTAGAGTCGGGGGCTATGGCTACACCTTC
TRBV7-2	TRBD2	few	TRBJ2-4	CASSPPAGGSKNIQYF	TGTGCCAGCAGCCCGCCAGCGGGGGGGTCCAAAAACATTCAGTACTTC
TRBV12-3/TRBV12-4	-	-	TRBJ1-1	CASSRSGGNSEAFF	TGTGCCAGCAGTAGATCGGGGGGTAACTCTGAAGCTTTCTTT
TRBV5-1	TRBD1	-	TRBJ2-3	CASSSLGTGGADTQYF	TGCGCCAGCAGCTCCCTCGGGACAGGGGGGGCAGATACGCAGTATTTT
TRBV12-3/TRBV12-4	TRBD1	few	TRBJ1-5	CASRMGQTYQPQHF	TGTGCCAGCAGGATGGGACAGACATATCAGCCCCAGCATTTT
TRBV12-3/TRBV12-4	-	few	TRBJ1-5	CASSFLRGQPQHF	TGTGCCAGCAGCTTCCTGAGGGGCCAGCCCCAGCATTTT
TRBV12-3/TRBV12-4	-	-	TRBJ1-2	CASNQGMIYGYTF	TGTGCCAGCAACCAGGGGATGATTTATGGCTACACCTTC
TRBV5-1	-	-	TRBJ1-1	CASSLSAVNTEAFF	TGCGCCAGCAGCTTGTCAGCGGTGAACACTGAAGCTTTCTTT
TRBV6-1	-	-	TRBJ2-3	CASSEVGGPGDTQYF	TGTGCCAGCAGTGAAGTGGGGGGACCCGGCGATACGCAGTATTTT
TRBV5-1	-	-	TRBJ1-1	CASRVNTEAFF	TGCGCCAGCAGGGTGAACACTGAAGCTTTCTTT
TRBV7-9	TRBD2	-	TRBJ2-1	CASSLYGGTGEQFF	TGTGCCAGCAGCTTATACGGGGGGACGGGTGAGCAGTTCTTC
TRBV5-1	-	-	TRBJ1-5	CASSLGTVGDQPQHF	TGCGCCAGCAGCTTGGGGACAGTTGGCGATCAGCCCCAGCATTTT
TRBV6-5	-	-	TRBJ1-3	CASSYSMASSGNTIYF	TGTGCCAGCAGTTACTCGATGGCAAGCTCTGGAAACACCATATATTTT
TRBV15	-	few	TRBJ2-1	CATSRAGFGQFF	TGTGCCACCAGCAGAGCCGGTTTCGGGCAGTTCTTC
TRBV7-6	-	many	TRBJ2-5	CASSLGSALYETQYF	TGTGCCAGCAGCTTAGGGAGTGCGCTGTACGAGACCCAGTACTTC